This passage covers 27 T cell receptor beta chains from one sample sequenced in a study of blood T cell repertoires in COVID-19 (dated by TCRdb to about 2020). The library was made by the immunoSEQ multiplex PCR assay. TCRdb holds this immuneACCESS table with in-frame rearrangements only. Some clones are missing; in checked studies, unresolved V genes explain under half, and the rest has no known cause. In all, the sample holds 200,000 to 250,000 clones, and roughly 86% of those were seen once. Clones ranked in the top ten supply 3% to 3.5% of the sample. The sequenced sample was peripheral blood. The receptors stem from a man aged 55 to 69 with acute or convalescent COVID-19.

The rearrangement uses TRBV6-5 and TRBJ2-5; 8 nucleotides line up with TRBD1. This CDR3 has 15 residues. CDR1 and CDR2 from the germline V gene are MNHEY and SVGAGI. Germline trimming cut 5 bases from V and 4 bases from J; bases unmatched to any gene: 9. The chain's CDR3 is CASSRTGGVRETQYF. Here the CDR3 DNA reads TGTGCCAGCAGTAGAACAGGGGGAGTACGAGAGACCCAGTACTTC.

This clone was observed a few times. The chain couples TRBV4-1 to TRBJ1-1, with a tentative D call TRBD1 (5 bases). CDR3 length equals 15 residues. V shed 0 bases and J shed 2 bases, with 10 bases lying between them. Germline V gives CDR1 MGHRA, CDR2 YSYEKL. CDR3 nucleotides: TGCGCCAGCAGCCAAGAAGGTGGGGCAAACACTGAAGCTTTCTTT. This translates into CASSQEGGANTEAFF.

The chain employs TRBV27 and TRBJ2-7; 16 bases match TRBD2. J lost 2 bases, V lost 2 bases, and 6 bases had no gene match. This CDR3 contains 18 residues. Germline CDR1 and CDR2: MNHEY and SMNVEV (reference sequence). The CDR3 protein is CASSLRAGTSGGAYEQYF. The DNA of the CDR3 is TGTGCCAGCAGTTTAAGGGCGGGGACTAGCGGGGGGGCCTACGAGCAGTACTTC.

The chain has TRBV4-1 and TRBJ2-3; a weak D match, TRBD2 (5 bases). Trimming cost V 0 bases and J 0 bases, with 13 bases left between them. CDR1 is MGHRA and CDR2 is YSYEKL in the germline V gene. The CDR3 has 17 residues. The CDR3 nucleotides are TGCGCCAGCAGCCAAGATCTGTCCAGCGGAAGCACAGATACGCAGTATTTT. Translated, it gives CASSQDLSSGSTDTQYF.

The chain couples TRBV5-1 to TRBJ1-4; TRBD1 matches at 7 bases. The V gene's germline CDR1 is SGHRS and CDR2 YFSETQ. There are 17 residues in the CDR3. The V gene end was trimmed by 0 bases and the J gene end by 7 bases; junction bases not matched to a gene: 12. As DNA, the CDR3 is TGCGCCAGCAGCTTGGAATATAGGGGGCCTTCTTCTGAAAAACTGTTTTTT. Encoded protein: CASSLEYRGPSSEKLFF.

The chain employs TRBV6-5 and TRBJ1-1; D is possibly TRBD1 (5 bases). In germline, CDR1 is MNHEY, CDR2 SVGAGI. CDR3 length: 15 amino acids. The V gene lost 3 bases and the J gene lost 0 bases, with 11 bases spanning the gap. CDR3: CASSYSGAVNTEAFF. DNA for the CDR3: TGTGCCAGCAGTTATTCTGGGGCTGTGAACACTGAAGCTTTCTTT.

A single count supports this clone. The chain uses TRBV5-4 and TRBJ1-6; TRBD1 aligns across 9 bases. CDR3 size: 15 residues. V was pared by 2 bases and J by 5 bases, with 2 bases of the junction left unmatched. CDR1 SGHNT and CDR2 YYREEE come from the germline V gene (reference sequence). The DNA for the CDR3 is TGTGCCAGCAGCTTAAGACAGGGGGATAATTCACCCCTCCACTTT. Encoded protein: CASSLRQGDNSPLHF. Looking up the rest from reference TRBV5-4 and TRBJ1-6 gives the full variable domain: ETGVTQSPTHLIKTRGQQVTLRCSSQSGHNTVSWYQQALGQGPQFIFQYYREEENGRGNFPPRFSGLQFPNYSSELNVNALELDDSALYLCASSLRQGDNSPLHFGNGTRLTVT.

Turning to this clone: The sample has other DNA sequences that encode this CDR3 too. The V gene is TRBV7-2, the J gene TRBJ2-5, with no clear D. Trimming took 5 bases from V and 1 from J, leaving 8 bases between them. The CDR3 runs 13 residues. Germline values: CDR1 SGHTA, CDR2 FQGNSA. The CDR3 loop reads CASSLTPQETQYF. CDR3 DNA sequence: TGTGCCAGCAGCCTAACGCCCCAAGAGACCCAGTACTTC.

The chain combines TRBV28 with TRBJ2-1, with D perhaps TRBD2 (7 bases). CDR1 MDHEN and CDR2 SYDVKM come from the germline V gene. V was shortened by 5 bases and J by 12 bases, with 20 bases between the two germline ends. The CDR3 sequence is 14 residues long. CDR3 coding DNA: TGTGCCAGCAGTGAGGAGCAAAGGGGGGGAATGCAGTTCTTC. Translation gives CASSEEQRGGMQFF.

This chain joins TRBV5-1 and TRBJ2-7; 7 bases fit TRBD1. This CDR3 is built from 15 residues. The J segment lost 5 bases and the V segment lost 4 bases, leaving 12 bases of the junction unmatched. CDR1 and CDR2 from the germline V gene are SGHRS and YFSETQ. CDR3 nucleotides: TGCGCCAGCAGCCCGGGACAGCCCACCCCCCACGAGCAGTACTTC. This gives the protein CASSPGQPTPHEQYF.

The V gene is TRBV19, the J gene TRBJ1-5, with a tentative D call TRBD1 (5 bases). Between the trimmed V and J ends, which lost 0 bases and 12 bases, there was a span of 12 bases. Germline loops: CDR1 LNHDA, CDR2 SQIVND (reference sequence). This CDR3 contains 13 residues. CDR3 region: CASSIDRAQGQHF. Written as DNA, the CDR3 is TGTGCCAGTAGTATAGATAGGGCCCAGGGCCAGCATTTT. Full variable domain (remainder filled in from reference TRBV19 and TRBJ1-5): DGGITQSPKYLFRKEGQNVTLSCEQNLNHDAMYWYRQDPGQGLRLIYYSQIVNDFQKGDIAEGYSVSREKKESFPLTVTSAQKNPTAFYLCASSIDRAQGQHFGDGTRLSIL.

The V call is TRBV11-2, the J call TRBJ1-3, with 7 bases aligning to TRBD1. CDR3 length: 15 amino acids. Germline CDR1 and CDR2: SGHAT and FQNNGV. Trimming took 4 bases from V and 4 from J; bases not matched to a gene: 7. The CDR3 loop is CASSSTGRTGNTIYF. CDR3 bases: TGTGCCAGCAGCTCGACAGGGAGAACCGGAAACACCATATATTTT.

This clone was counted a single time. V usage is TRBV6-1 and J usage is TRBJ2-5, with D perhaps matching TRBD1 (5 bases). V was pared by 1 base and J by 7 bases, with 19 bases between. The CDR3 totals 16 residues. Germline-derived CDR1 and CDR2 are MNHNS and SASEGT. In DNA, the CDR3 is TGTGCCAGCAGTGAAGAGACAGCCCCTTACCGAGGGACCCAGTACTTC. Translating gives CASSEETAPYRGTQYF.

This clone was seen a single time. The CDR3 loop is CASTRGAAETQYF. CDR3 coding DNA: TGTGCCAGCACCAGGGGGGCCGCGGAGACCCAGTACTTC. The V call is TRBV6-5, the J call TRBJ2-5; TRBD1 might be the D (7 bases). V was cut by 7 bases and J by 5 bases, with 14 bases left in between. Germline values: CDR1 MNHEY, CDR2 SVGAGI. This CDR3 comprises 13 residues.

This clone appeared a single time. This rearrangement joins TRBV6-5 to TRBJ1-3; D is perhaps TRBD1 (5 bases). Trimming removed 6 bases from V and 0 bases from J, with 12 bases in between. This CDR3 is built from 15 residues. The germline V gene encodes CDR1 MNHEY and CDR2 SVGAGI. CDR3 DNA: TGTGCCAGCAGACGGGACTCCGTCTCTGGAAACACCATATATTTT. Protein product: CASRRDSVSGNTIYF.

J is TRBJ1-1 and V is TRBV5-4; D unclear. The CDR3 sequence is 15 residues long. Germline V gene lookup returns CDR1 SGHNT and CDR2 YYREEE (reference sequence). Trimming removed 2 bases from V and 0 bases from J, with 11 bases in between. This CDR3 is CASSLAYGMNTEAFF. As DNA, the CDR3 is TGTGCCAGCAGCTTAGCCTACGGGATGAACACTGAAGCTTTCTTT.

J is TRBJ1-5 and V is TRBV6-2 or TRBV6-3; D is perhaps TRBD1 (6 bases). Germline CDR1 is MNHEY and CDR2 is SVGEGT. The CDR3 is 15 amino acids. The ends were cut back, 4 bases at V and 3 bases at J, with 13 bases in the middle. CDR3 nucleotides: TGTGCCAGCAGTTCCCGGGGGGCTATCAATCAGCCCCAGCATTTT. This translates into CASSSRGAINQPQHF.

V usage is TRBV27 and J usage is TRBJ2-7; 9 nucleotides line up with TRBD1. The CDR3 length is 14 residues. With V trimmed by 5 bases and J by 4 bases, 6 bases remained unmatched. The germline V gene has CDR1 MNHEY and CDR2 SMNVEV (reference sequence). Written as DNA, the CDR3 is TGTGCCAGCAGTACCCCGGGACAGGGATACGAGCAGTACTTC. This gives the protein CASSTPGQGYEQYF.

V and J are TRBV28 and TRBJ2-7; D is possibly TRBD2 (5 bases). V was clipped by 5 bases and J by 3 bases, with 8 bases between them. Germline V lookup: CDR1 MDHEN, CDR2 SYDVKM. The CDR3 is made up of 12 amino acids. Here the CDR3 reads CASSMRDYEQYF. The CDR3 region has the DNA TGTGCCAGCAGTATGAGGGACTACGAGCAGTACTTC. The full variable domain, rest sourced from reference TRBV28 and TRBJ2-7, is DVKVTQSSRYLVKRTGEKVFLECVQDMDHENMFWYRQDPGLGLRLIYFSYDVKMKEKGDIPEGYSVSREKKERFSLILESASTNQTSMYLCASSMRDYEQYFGPGTRLTVT.

CDR3 in amino acids: CASSLARGNGANVLTF. The CDR3 nucleotides are TGTGCCAGCAGCTTGGCCAGGGGGAATGGGGCCAACGTCCTGACTTTC. The chain recombines TRBV5-4 with TRBJ2-6; 7 bases map to TRBD1. From germline, CDR1 is SGHNT and CDR2 YYREEE (reference sequence). This CDR3 is 16 amino acids long. Germline trimming cut 0 bases from V and 3 bases from J; bases unmatched to any gene: 3.

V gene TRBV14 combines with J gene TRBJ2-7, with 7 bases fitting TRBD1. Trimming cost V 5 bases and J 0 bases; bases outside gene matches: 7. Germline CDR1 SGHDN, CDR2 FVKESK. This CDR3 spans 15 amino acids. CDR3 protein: CASSLTGATSYEQYF. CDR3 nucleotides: TGTGCCAGCAGCTTAACAGGGGCAACCTCCTACGAGCAGTACTTC.

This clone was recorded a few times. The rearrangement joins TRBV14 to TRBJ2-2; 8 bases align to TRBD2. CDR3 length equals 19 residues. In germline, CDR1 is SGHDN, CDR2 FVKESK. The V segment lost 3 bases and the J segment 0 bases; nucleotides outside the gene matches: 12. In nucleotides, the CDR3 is TGTGCCAGCAGCCACCCGTTGTTTGGCGGGGGGACGAACACCGGGGAGCTGTTTTTT. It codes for CASSHPLFGGGTNTGELFF.

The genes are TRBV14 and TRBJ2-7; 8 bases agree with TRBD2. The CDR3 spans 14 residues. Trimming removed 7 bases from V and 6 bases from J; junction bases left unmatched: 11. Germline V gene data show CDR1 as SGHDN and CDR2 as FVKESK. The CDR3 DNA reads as TGTGCCAGCACCCGGGGGGGATCGGGTGCCGAGCAGTACTTC. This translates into CASTRGGSGAEQYF.

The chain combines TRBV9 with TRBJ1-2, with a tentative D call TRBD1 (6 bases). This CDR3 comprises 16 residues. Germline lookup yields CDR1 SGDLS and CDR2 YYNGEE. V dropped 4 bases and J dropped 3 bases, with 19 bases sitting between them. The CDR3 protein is CASSPQGGGADYGYTF. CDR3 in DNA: TGTGCCAGCAGCCCGCAGGGTGGGGGCGCAGACTATGGCTACACCTTC.

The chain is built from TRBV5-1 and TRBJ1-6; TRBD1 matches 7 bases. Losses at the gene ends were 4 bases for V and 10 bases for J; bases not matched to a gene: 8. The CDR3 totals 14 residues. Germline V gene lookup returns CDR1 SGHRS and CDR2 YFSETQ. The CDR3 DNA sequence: TGCGCCAGCAGCGATCGGGACAGTAGATCACCCCTCCACTTT. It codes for CASSDRDSRSPLHF. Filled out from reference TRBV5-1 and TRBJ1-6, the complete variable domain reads KAGVTQTPRYLIKTRGQQVTLSCSPISGHRSVSWYQQTPGQGLQFLFEYFSETQRNKGNFPGRFSGRQFSNSRSEMNVSTLELGDSALYLCASSDRDSRSPLHFGNGTRLTVT.

CDR3 sequence: CASSLGDRGYGYTF. As DNA, the CDR3 is TGTGCCAGCAGCTTAGGGGACAGGGGGTATGGCTACACCTTC. The chain employs TRBV7-2 and TRBJ1-2; 11 bases fit TRBD1. V lost 1 base and J lost 5; bases outside the gene matches: 0. The germline V gene encodes CDR1 SGHTA and CDR2 FQGNSA. The CDR3 runs to 14 residues.

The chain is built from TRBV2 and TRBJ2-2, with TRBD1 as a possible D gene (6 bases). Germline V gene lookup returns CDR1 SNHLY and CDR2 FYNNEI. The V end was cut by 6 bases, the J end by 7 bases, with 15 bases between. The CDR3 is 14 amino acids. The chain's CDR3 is CASRRVTGIGELFF. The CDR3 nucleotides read TGTGCCAGCAGACGAGTAACAGGGATCGGGGAGCTGTTTTTT.